These 13 T cell receptor beta chains originate from one sample sequenced in a study of cytomegalovirus exposure and HLA in healthy donors. Assay used: immunoSEQ multiplex PCR; TCRdb lists only in-frame clones, some missing. The sample lists about 120,000 clones, 85% to 90% occurring once. Material for sequencing was PBMCs. Receptors were obtained from a woman between 25 and 40 years old in good health and CMV-seronegative.

This sequence joins TRBV11-1 and TRBJ1-5, with D perhaps matching TRBD1 (5 bases). Between the trimmed V and J ends, which lost 6 bases and 0 bases, there was a span of 15 bases. The CDR3 extends over 16 amino acids. CDR1 and CDR2 from the germline V gene are SGHAT and FQDESV (reference sequence). The CDR3 bases are TGTGCCAGCAGATCCCGCAGGGAATGTAGCAATCAGCCCCAGCATTTT. Translation gives CASRSRRECSNQPQHF. The variable domain in full, with the rest retrieved from reference TRBV11-1 and TRBJ1-5, is EAEVAQSPRYKITEKSQAVAFWCDPISGHATLYWYRQILGQGPELLVQFQDESVVDDSQLPKDRFSAERLKGVDSTLKIQPAELGDSAMYLCASRSRRECSNQPQHFGDGTRLSIL.

CDR3 sequence reads: CASSLDRGRGGYTF. The CDR3 bases are TGTGCCAGCAGTTTGGACAGGGGGAGAGGAGGCTACACCTTC. The rearrangement joins TRBV6-6 to TRBJ1-2; 10 bases align to TRBD1. The CDR3 runs to 14 residues. The ends lost 4 bases at V and 8 bases at J; junction bases unmatched: 7. Germline V gene lookup returns CDR1 MNHNY and CDR2 SVGAGI (reference sequence).

The chain combines TRBV7-9 with TRBJ2-7, with D possibly being TRBD2 (5 bases). Germline-derived CDR1 and CDR2 are SEHNR and FQNEAQ (reference sequence). V was cut by 6 bases and J by 0 bases, with 12 bases left in between. The CDR3 sequence is 14 residues long. The CDR3 protein is CASRPGGGSYEQYF. CDR3 sequence (DNA): TGTGCCAGCAGGCCCGGAGGAGGCTCCTACGAGCAGTACTTC.

The table lists this clone with a count of one. The CDR3, as DNA: TGTGCCAGCAGTTTTTTCTCTCTTAATAATTCACCCCTCCACTTT. Protein: CASSFFSLNNSPLHF. This sequence joins TRBV27 and TRBJ1-6; D is unclear. Germline CDR1 is MNHEY and CDR2 is SMNVEV (reference sequence). The CDR3 totals 15 residues. V gave up 3 bases and J gave up 5 bases, with 11 bases separating them.

This clone was seen just once. The chain is built from TRBV7-7 and TRBJ1-4; 7 bases line up with TRBD1. Germline V lookup: CDR1 SSHAT, CDR2 FNYEAQ (reference sequence). The CDR3 sequence is 15 residues long. V was clipped by 1 base and J by 5 bases; unmatched bases: 4. CDR3 bases: TGTGCCAGCAGCTTAGGACAGGGAATAAATGAAAAACTGTTTTTT. The encoded protein is CASSLGQGINEKLFF. The full variable domain, rest sourced from reference TRBV7-7 and TRBJ1-4, is GAGVSQSPRYKVTKRGQDVTLRCDPISSHATLYWYQQALGQGPEFLTYFNYEAQPDKSGLPSDRFSAERPEGSISTLTIQRTEQRDSAMYRCASSLGQGINEKLFFGSGTQLSVL.

The chain uses TRBV14 and TRBJ1-2; tentatively, D is TRBD1 (6 bases). The germline V gene has CDR1 SGHDN and CDR2 FVKESK. The CDR3 is 15 residues long. The germline V and J ends were trimmed by 5 bases and 1 base, with 14 bases remaining between them. The CDR3 coding sequence is TGTGCCAGCAGCGTCGGGCAGGGGAGTAACTATGGCTACACCTTC. Its translation is CASSVGQGSNYGYTF.

The chain joins TRBV19 to TRBJ2-5; D is perhaps TRBD2 (6 bases). There are 15 residues in the CDR3. V lost 1 base and J lost 5, with 14 bases in between. Germline values: CDR1 LNHDA, CDR2 SQIVND (reference sequence). As DNA, the CDR3 is TGTGCCAGTAGTATAGGAATACTAGCCCAGGAGACCCAGTACTTC. It specifies CASSIGILAQETQYF.

The CDR3 is CACQARRTGNLYATNEKLFF. The DNA for the CDR3 is TGTGCCTGCCAGGCCAGGAGGACAGGGAATCTTTATGCAACTAATGAAAAACTGTTTTTT. The chain recombines TRBV30 with TRBJ1-4, with 8 bases that match TRBD1. Germline V gene sequence: CDR1 GTSNPN, CDR2 SVGIG (reference sequence). V lost 6 bases to trimming and J lost 0 bases; unmatched junction nucleotides: 21. This CDR3 contains 20 residues.

The V and J genes are TRBV10-3 and TRBJ2-2, with TRBD1 matching 7 bases. The germline CDR1 and CDR2 sequences are ENHRY and SYGVKD. This CDR3 is 16 amino acids long. V shed 3 bases, J shed 6 bases, and the junction held 10 bases outside the gene matches. The CDR3 region has the DNA TGTGCCATCAGTGACCCGACAGGGTTGATTCCCGGGGAGCTGTTTTTT. Translating it yields CAISDPTGLIPGELFF.

The rearrangement joins TRBV27 to TRBJ1-5; TRBD1 is a possible D gene (6 bases). Germline V CDR1 and CDR2: MNHEY, SMNVEV (reference sequence). This CDR3 has 15 residues. V shed 5 bases and J shed 4 bases, with 15 bases lying between them. CDR3 DNA sequence: TGTGCCAGCAGTCCCGACGGGACACCGAATCAGCCCCAGCATTTT. Translating gives CASSPDGTPNQPQHF.

The genes are TRBV6-6 and TRBJ1-4; 7 nucleotides agree with TRBD1. V was pared by 7 bases and J by 8 bases, with 13 bases of the junction left unmatched. From germline, CDR1 is MNHNY and CDR2 SVGAGI (reference sequence). The CDR3 extends over 15 amino acids. CDR3 DNA: TGTGCCAGCACCATACAGGGGTATGGGAGCGAAAAACTGTTTTTT. It is translated as CASTIQGYGSEKLFF.

The V gene is TRBV30, the J gene TRBJ2-2, with D perhaps matching TRBD2 (7 bases). CDR1 GTSNPN and CDR2 SVGIG come from the germline V gene (reference sequence). Deletions cut 4 bases from V and 6 bases from J, with 15 bases between. CDR3 length: 14 residues. CDR3 region: CAWNLGGAPGELFF. CDR3 in DNA: TGTGCCTGGAATCTTGGGGGGGCCCCCGGGGAGCTGTTTTTT. The full variable domain, completed using reference TRBV30 and TRBJ2-2, is SQTIHQWPATLVQPVGSPLSLECTVEGTSNPNLYWYRQAAGRGLQLLFYSVGIGQISSEVPQNLSASRPQDRQFILSSKKLLLSDSGFYLCAWNLGGAPGELFFGEGSRLTVL.

The J gene is TRBJ1-1, the V gene TRBV7-2, with no clear D. This CDR3 is built from 14 residues. Germline V gene sequence: CDR1 SGHTA, CDR2 FQGNSA. Trimming stripped 3 bases from V and 1 base from J, with 9 bases between. The CDR3 loop is CASSFPTGNTEAFF. CDR3 sequence (DNA): TGTGCCAGCAGCTTTCCGACGGGGAACACTGAAGCTTTCTTT.